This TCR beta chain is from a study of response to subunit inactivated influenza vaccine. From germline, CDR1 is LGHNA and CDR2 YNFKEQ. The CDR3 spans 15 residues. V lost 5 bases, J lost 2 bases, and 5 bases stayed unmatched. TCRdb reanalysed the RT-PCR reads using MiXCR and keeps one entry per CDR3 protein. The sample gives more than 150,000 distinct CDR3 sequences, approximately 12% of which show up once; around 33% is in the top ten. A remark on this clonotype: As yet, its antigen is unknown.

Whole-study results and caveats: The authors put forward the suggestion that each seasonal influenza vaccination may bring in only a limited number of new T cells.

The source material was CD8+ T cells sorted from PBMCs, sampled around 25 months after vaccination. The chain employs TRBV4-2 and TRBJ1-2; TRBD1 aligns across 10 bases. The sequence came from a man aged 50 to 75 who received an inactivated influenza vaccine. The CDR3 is CASSAGTGDNYGYTF. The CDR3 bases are TGTGCCAGCAGCGCCGGGACAGGGGACAACTATGGCTACACCTTC.